This passage covers 17 T cell receptor beta chains from one sample sequenced in a study of synovial regulatory T cells in juvenile arthritis. Measured with immunoSEQ multiplex PCR; TCRdb has only the in-frame clones, and not every one. Recorded here are 7,500 to 10,000 clones; the top ten clones represent 0.71%. Sample: Treg cells from blood. The subset was: remaining (HLA-DR-negative) circulating blood Treg cells. These receptors came from a donor younger than 35 with juvenile idiopathic arthritis.

CDR3 region: CASSPFRGPTYEQYF. The chain uses TRBV18 and TRBJ2-7; TCRdb calls TRBD1, which cannot be checked without DNA. CDR3 size: 15 residues. No DNA sequence was recorded. Germline V lookup: CDR1 KGHSH, CDR2 LQKENI.

The chain joins TRBV6-6 to TRBJ1-3. CDR3 length: 16 amino acids. Only the protein sequence is given. The germline V gene encodes CDR1 MNHNY and CDR2 SVGAGI (reference sequence). CDR3 protein: CASSKVQGRGGNTIYF.

V is TRBV4-1 and J is TRBJ2-2. The CDR3 length is 17 residues. No DNA was logged. Germline assignment: CDR1 MGHRA and CDR2 YSYEKL. The CDR3 region is CASSQEGDPRNTGELFF.

The gene calls are TRBV18 and TRBJ1-5. The length of the CDR3 is 15 residues. The record lacks a DNA sequence. Germline CDR1 reads KGHSH; CDR2 reads LQKENI. The chain's CDR3 is CASSPPGGVNQPQHF. Full variable domain (remainder filled in from reference TRBV18 and TRBJ1-5): NAGVMQNPRHLVRRRGQEARLRCSPMKGHSHVYWYRQLPEEGLKFMVYLQKENIIDESGMPKERFSAEFPKEGPSILRIQQVVRGDSAAYFCASSPPGGVNQPQHFGDGTRLSIL.

V gene TRBV18 combines with J gene TRBJ1-1; as DNA is missing, the TRBD1 call by TCRdb cannot be tested. The CDR3 totals 14 residues. This entry has no DNA. Looked up from germline, CDR1 is KGHSH and CDR2 is LQKENI. CDR3 region: CASSRQGLNTEAFF.

This chain links TRBV25-1 with TRBJ1-1. Germline V gene data show CDR1 as MGHDK and CDR2 as SYGVNS. This CDR3 spans 13 amino acids. DNA is not recorded here. The CDR3 region is CASSESPVGEAFF.

The V and J genes are TRBV18 and TRBJ1-2. Germline V CDR1 and CDR2: KGHSH, LQKENI. This CDR3 region has 14 residues. No DNA appears here. This CDR3 reads CASSPLPGTHGYTF.

V is TRBV10-3 and J is TRBJ2-7; TCRdb's D call of TRBD1 is untestable without DNA. In germline, CDR1 is ENHRY, CDR2 SYGVKD. The length of the CDR3 is 15 residues. This entry has no DNA. The CDR3 spells CAISEGGQGVWEQYF.

This clone ranks as medium-sized in terms of frequency. The genes are TRBV4-3 and TRBJ1-1. This CDR3 comprises 15 residues. Only the protein is on record. CDR1 is LGHNA, CDR2 YSLEER, per germline. The CDR3 here is CASSQGWDLQGEAFF.

The V and J genes are TRBV23-1 and TRBJ2-7. TRBV23-1 is flagged as an ORF with uncertain function. The CDR3 has 16 amino acids. The DNA is not on file. CDR3 protein: CASSLHGTKKGYEQYF.

V and J are TRBV2 and TRBJ1-3. CDR1 and CDR2 (germline): SNHLY, FYNNEI. CDR3 length: 15 amino acids. A DNA sequence was not provided. CDR3 protein: CASSRWGLSGNTIYF.

The rearrangement uses TRBV5-5 and TRBJ1-1; the D gene TCRdb calls, TRBD1, cannot be checked with no DNA. The CDR3 sequence is 14 residues long. DNA is not recorded here. Germline V lookup: CDR1 SGHKS, CDR2 YYEKEE (reference sequence). CDR3: CASSLGPRGFEAFF.

The rearrangement joins TRBV25-1 to TRBJ1-6; absent DNA, TCRdb's TRBD1 call cannot be checked. The germline CDR1 and CDR2 sequences are MGHDK and SYGVNS. The CDR3 extends over 12 amino acids. This entry has no DNA. The CDR3 loop is CASKAGNSPLHF.

The chain joins TRBV18 to TRBJ1-5. Germline CDR1 and CDR2: KGHSH and LQKENI. The CDR3 consists of 11 residues. No DNA is listed. The CDR3 loop is CASSANQPQHF.

The V call is TRBV11-3, the J call TRBJ1-3. CDR3 length equals 13 residues. DNA is not on record. Germline CDR1 and CDR2: SGHNT and YENEEA. CDR3 sequence: CASSSRAGNTIYF.

V and J are TRBV4-3 and TRBJ2-7; TCRdb picks TRBD1, but there is no DNA to check that call. This CDR3 is built from 19 residues. No DNA appears here. From germline, CDR1 is LGHNA and CDR2 YSLEER. CDR3 in amino acids: CASSQGFTLNRGFSYEQYF.

This chain links TRBV6-6 with TRBJ2-3; absent DNA, TCRdb's TRBD1 call cannot be checked. The CDR3 length is 14 residues. No DNA appears here. Germline lookup yields CDR1 MNHNY and CDR2 SVGAGI (reference sequence). The CDR3 loop is CASSYSTGTDTQYF.